This TCR beta chain comes out of a study of OX40 agonist ivuxolimab in advanced cancers. Study context: Treatment received earlier with anti-PD-1, anti-PD-L1 or anti-CTLA-4 agents was allowed, and over 30% had some. Study-wide points: The mean number of expanded clones was higher in CD8+ T cells than in CD4+. At 0.1 to 3.0 mg/kg, clonal expansion of CD4+ and CD8+ blood T cells had occurred by week 6.

The table came from immunoSEQ multiplex PCR; TCRdb's copy has only in-frame clones and leaves some out. The data contain under 90,000 clones, roughly 91% of them singletons. Trimming cost V 1 base and J 7 bases; bases outside gene matches: 7. The CDR3 totals 15 residues. Germline-derived CDR1 and CDR2 are SGHTA and FQGNSA. In regard to this clone: Its antigen is currently unknown.

Sequencing was performed on CD4+ or CD8+ T cells sorted from blood, taken in a trial of the OX40 agonist ivuxolimab. The sequence came from an adult with an advanced solid tumor such as melanoma, head and neck, liver or kidney cancer. V gene TRBV7-2 combines with J gene TRBJ2-1; TRBD1 matches 7 bases. The CDR3 DNA reads as TGTGCCAGCAGCTTAGACCCGACAGGGCTAAATGAGCAGTTCTTC. It codes for CASSLDPTGLNEQFF.